This T cell receptor beta chain was identified in a study of breast tumors, draining lymph nodes, adjacent tissues. This clonotype was seen ten or more times. Its target is unknown. General study results and limits: Luminal-like breast cancer showed significantly greater tumor-nontumor repertoire similarity than basal-like breast cancer did. That most tumor T cells come from lymph nodes remained unproven. Tumors had less TCR diversity than lymph nodes, more than nontumor tissue.

The lymph nodes were axillary draining lymph nodes from breast cancer patients. Each CDR3 protein is one row after TCRdb ran MiXCR on the multiplex PCR reads. The repertoire holds approximately 90,000 distinct CDR3 sequences, about 27% seen once, with over 6.5% in the top ten. Per germline, CDR1 DFQATT and CDR2 SNEGSKA (reference sequence). V was shortened by 6 bases and J by 3 bases, with 12 bases between the two germline ends. This CDR3 comprises 12 residues. Material: axillary lymph node tissue. The chain has TRBV20-1 and TRBJ2-7, with a possible D match to TRBD1 (6 bases). This TCR came from a female donor with breast cancer. Some clones in this sample may be carry-over from other donors' samples. The CDR3: CSADRTDYEQYF. In DNA form, the CDR3 reads TGCAGTGCAGACAGGACAGACTACGAGCAGTACTTC.